Included here is one TCR beta chain sequence, with context. Methods described previously, with TCR primers listed, were used for bulk TCR libraries. TCRdb analysed the PCR reads with MiXCR anew, one entry per CDR3 protein. The sample carries just under 650,000 distinct CDR3 sequences, 20% recorded once. This sample was included in a study of molecular identifiers for immune sequencing clone quantification. Libraries from naive CD8 cells were generated from approximately 20,000 to 1,000,000 sorted cells (with 10%, 30% or 50% RNA). Naive CD8 T cells were sorted, and the gate applied was CD8+CD4-CCR7+CD45RA+. The V end was cut by 0 bases, the J end by 4 bases, with 16 bases between. There are 16 residues in the CDR3. The germline V gene encodes CDR1 MNHEY and CDR2 SMNVEV (reference sequence).

Sequenced: naive CD8+ T cells from blood, with Jurkat cell RNA spiked in. Described subset: FACS-sorted CD8+CD4-CCR7+CD45RA+ naive T cells. This sequence was found in a human donor in good health. Some libraries in this study had Jurkat cell RNA spiked in. V and J are TRBV27 and TRBJ2-7; D not certain. CDR3 residues: CASSLSLSAAKYEQYF. The CDR3 DNA follows: TGTGCCAGCAGTTTATCTCTATCGGCAGCAAAATACGAGCAGTACTTC.